The T cell receptor (beta chain) under discussion was sequenced for a study of T-cell memory formation after mild COVID-19. Findings and limits, study-wide: A second wave of clones peaked on day 37, and their SARS-CoV-2 specificity went unconfirmed.

Turning to this clonotype: Its antigen is unidentified.

TCR alpha and TCR beta cDNA libraries carrying sample barcodes and UMIs were produced by 5'RACE using constant-segment primers. TCRdb analysed the 5' RACE reads with MiXCR anew, one entry per CDR3 protein. The table records roughly 150,000 distinct CDR3 sequences, roughly 14% of them present only once. This CDR3 spans 16 amino acids. Trimming shortened V by 5 bases and J by 2 bases, and 16 bases separated the two germline ends. The germline CDR1 and CDR2 sequences are SGHTA and FQGNSA. The gene calls are TRBV7-2 and TRBJ1-3; D is possibly TRBD1 (5 bases). The source of this sequence is an adult woman who had mild COVID-19 (a few samples of this study predate the infection). Cell type and time point are not known. Sequenced material: PBMCs or a T cell subset sorted from them (not recorded which). The CDR3 loop is CASSPAGTVAGNTIYF. The CDR3 nucleotides read TGTGCCAGCAGCCCGGCCGGGACGGTAGCTGGAAACACCATATATTTT.